The 18 T cell receptor beta chains below were found in one sample sequenced in a study of blood T cell repertoires in COVID-19. The table came from immunoSEQ multiplex PCR; TCRdb's copy has only in-frame clones and leaves some out. The sample has more than 250,000 clones, approximately 90% seen once. The sample consisted of PBMCs or T cells enriched from blood (not recorded which). Receptor source: a woman under 30 who had recovered from COVID-19.

In nucleotides, the CDR3 is TGTGCCAGCAGCTTAGGGGCTAGTTTCGAGCAGTACTTC. This encodes CASSLGASFEQYF. The chain joins TRBV13 to TRBJ2-7; no definite D call. This CDR3 region has 13 residues. V lost 0 bases, J lost 6 bases, and 9 bases lay in between. Germline V gives CDR1 PRHDT, CDR2 FYEKMQ (reference sequence). Full variable domain (rest looked up from reference TRBV13 and TRBJ2-7): AAGVIQSPRHLIKEKRETATLKCYPIPRHDTVYWYQQGPGQDPQFLISFYEKMQSDKGSIPDRFSAQQFSDYHSELNMSSLELGDSALYFCASSLGASFEQYFGPGTRLTVT.

V usage is TRBV2 and J usage is TRBJ2-2; the match to TRBD2 covers 11 bases. Trimming cost V 5 bases and J 1 base; bases outside gene matches: 3. Germline values: CDR1 SNHLY, CDR2 FYNNEI. CDR3 length equals 16 residues. CDR3 coding DNA: TGTGCCAGCAGTTGGACTAGCGGGTTGAACACCGGGGAGCTGTTTTTT. It codes for CASSWTSGLNTGELFF.

With regard to this clone: Other nucleotide sequences in the sample specify the same CDR3. The V call is TRBV28, the J call TRBJ1-5; D gene ambiguous. CDR1 MDHEN and CDR2 SYDVKM come from the germline V gene. The CDR3 totals 13 residues. V lost 6 bases to trimming and J lost 1 base, with 7 bases between them. The CDR3 sequence is CASSPGSNQPQHF. DNA for the CDR3: TGTGCCAGCAGCCCAGGCAGCAATCAGCCCCAGCATTTT. Filled out from reference TRBV28 and TRBJ1-5, the complete variable domain reads DVKVTQSSRYLVKRTGEKVFLECVQDMDHENMFWYRQDPGLGLRLIYFSYDVKMKEKGDIPEGYSVSREKKERFSLILESASTNQTSMYLCASSPGSNQPQHFGDGTRLSIL.

This clone came up a few times. The rearrangement joins TRBV11-1 to TRBJ1-1, with TRBD1 as a possible D gene (6 bases). CDR1 and CDR2 (germline): SGHAT, FQDESV (reference sequence). CDR3 length equals 16 residues. Trimming took off 1 base at V and 6 bases at J, with 18 bases between the two ends. The CDR3 DNA reads as TGTGCCAGCAGCTTAGAGGGACATAAGCTAATGTCTGAAGCTTTCTTT. Protein: CASSLEGHKLMSEAFF.

This clone occurred once. The rearrangement links TRBV29-1 to TRBJ1-2, with TRBD1 identical over 8 bases. CDR1 SQVTM and CDR2 ANQGSEA come from the germline V gene. CDR3 size: 13 residues. V shed 5 bases, J shed 0 bases, and the junction held 2 bases outside the gene matches. Here the CDR3 DNA reads TGCAGCGTTACAGGGGGACCTAACTATGGCTACACCTTC. Its translation: CSVTGGPNYGYTF. The complete variable domain, with remaining parts taken from reference TRBV29-1 and TRBJ1-2, reads SAVISQKPSRDICQRGTSLTIQCQVDSQVTMMFWYRQQPGQSLTLIATANQGSEATYESGFVIDKFPISRPNLTFSTLTVSNMSPEDSSIYLCSVTGGPNYGYTFGSGTRLTVV.

The CDR3 loop is CASSSLAGRFEQYF. CDR3 sequence (DNA): TGTGCCAGCAGTTCCCTCGCAGGGCGCTTCGAGCAGTACTTC. The gene calls are TRBV27 and TRBJ2-7, with D tentatively TRBD1 (5 bases). CDR3 size: 14 residues. Germline V CDR1 and CDR2: MNHEY, SMNVEV (reference sequence). The germline V and J ends were trimmed by 4 bases and 6 bases, with 16 bases remaining between them.

This rearrangement joins TRBV4-1 to TRBJ2-7; 10 bases agree with TRBD1. The CDR3 contains 16 residues. V lost 0 bases to trimming and J lost 4 bases; unmatched junction nucleotides: 6. CDR1 is MGHRA, CDR2 YSYEKL, per germline. CDR3 residues: CASSQEAGQGRYEQYF. CDR3 nucleotides: TGCGCCAGCAGCCAAGAGGCGGGACAGGGGAGGTACGAGCAGTACTTC.

The chain combines TRBV19 with TRBJ2-7, with 10 bases that match TRBD2. This CDR3 is 17 amino acids long. V gave up 7 bases and J gave up 4 bases; unmatched junction bases: 16. Germline CDR1 reads LNHDA; CDR2 reads SQIVND (reference sequence). This CDR3 is CASKPSGASGSVYEQYF. The DNA for the CDR3 is TGTGCCAGTAAGCCCTCCGGGGCTAGCGGGAGTGTGTACGAGCAGTACTTC.

V usage is TRBV19 and J usage is TRBJ1-4; D unresolved. CDR1 is LNHDA, CDR2 SQIVND, per germline (reference sequence). The V end lost 2 bases, the J end lost 0 bases, and 19 bases lay between the germline ends. The CDR3 extends over 19 amino acids. The DNA for the CDR3 is TGTGCCAGTAGTATACCCGGACTACGATCACATACAACTAATGAAAAACTGTTTTTT. Translating gives CASSIPGLRSHTTNEKLFF. The whole variable domain, remainder taken from reference TRBV19 and TRBJ1-4, is DGGITQSPKYLFRKEGQNVTLSCEQNLNHDAMYWYRQDPGQGLRLIYYSQIVNDFQKGDIAEGYSVSREKKESFPLTVTSAQKNPTAFYLCASSIPGLRSHTTNEKLFFGSGTQLSVL.

Concerning this clone: Different DNA sequences within this sample yield the same CDR3. V is TRBV5-4 and J is TRBJ2-1, with D possibly matching TRBD1 (5 bases). Trimming left V 1 base short and J 7 bases short, with 9 bases between. The CDR3 is 13 residues long. Looked up from germline, CDR1 is SGHNT and CDR2 is YYREEE (reference sequence). The CDR3 nucleotides are TGTGCCAGCAGCTTGAGGGGTGGGAATGAGCAGTTCTTC. As protein: CASSLRGGNEQFF.

V gene TRBV5-1 combines with J gene TRBJ1-2, with 8 bases matching TRBD1. The CDR3 sequence is 13 residues long. Germline lookup yields CDR1 SGHRS and CDR2 YFSETQ. The V gene end was trimmed by 3 bases and the J gene end by 10 bases; junction bases not matched to a gene: 8. CDR3 nucleotide sequence: TGCGCCAGCAGCTCAGGGGGCGGGCTACACTACACCTTC. It is translated as CASSSGGGLHYTF.

This chain joins TRBV11-3 and TRBJ1-6; TRBD1 aligns across 8 bases. The ends lost 1 base at V and 7 bases at J; junction bases unmatched: 9. CDR1 and CDR2 from the germline V gene are SGHNT and YENEEA. The CDR3 extends over 17 amino acids. In nucleotides, the CDR3 is TGTGCCAGCAGCTTAGGTAAAGGACAGGGAGAGAATTCACCCCTCCACTTT. Amino acid sequence: CASSLGKGQGENSPLHF.

This sequence joins TRBV19 and TRBJ1-1; D not certain. Trimming removed 3 bases from V and 6 bases from J, with 8 bases in between. Germline V gives CDR1 LNHDA, CDR2 SQIVND (reference sequence). There are 12 residues in the CDR3. This chain's CDR3 is CASSMGVAEAFF. CDR3 sequence (DNA): TGTGCCAGTAGTATGGGCGTAGCTGAAGCTTTCTTT. Drawing the rest from reference TRBV19 and TRBJ1-1, the complete variable domain is DGGITQSPKYLFRKEGQNVTLSCEQNLNHDAMYWYRQDPGQGLRLIYYSQIVNDFQKGDIAEGYSVSREKKESFPLTVTSAQKNPTAFYLCASSMGVAEAFFGQGTRLTVV.

In its sample, this clone was seen a few times. The chain links TRBV6-5 to TRBJ1-2; 8 bases fit TRBD1. The CDR3 runs to 14 residues. The V segment lost 6 bases and the J segment 6 bases; nucleotides outside the gene matches: 9. Germline CDR1 reads MNHEY; CDR2 reads SVGAGI. The CDR3 loop is CASRKVGQGDGYTF. Here the CDR3 DNA reads TGTGCCAGCAGGAAAGTAGGACAGGGCGATGGCTACACCTTC.

The gene calls are TRBV29-1 and TRBJ1-2; 12 nucleotides agree with TRBD1. Germline loops: CDR1 SQVTM, CDR2 ANQGSEA. The CDR3 contains 15 residues. V was pared by 6 bases and J by 8 bases, with 13 bases of the junction left unmatched. This chain's CDR3 is CSVAGTGGLLEGYTF. The CDR3 nucleotides read TGCAGCGTCGCCGGGACAGGGGGCTTATTGGAGGGCTACACCTTC.

This clone appeared once. The chain recombines TRBV18 with TRBJ2-5, with a weak D call TRBD1 (6 bases). Trimming took off 3 bases at V and 5 bases at J, with 16 bases between the two ends. Germline CDR1 reads KGHSH; CDR2 reads LQKENI. The CDR3 totals 15 residues. The CDR3: CASSPRAKQGETQYF. CDR3 DNA: TGTGCCAGCTCACCCCGGGCCAAGCAGGGGGAGACCCAGTACTTC.

This chain links TRBV7-3 with TRBJ2-2, with D possibly matching TRBD2 (6 bases). Germline CDR1 is SGHTA and CDR2 is FQGTGA. Trimming left V 4 bases short and J 6 bases short, with 12 bases between. The CDR3 runs 14 residues. CDR3 loop: CASSSGLSPGELFF. The DNA of the CDR3 is TGTGCCAGCAGCTCGGGACTTAGCCCCGGGGAGCTGTTTTTT. The whole variable domain, remainder taken from reference TRBV7-3 and TRBJ2-2, is GAGVSQTPSNKVTEKGKYVELRCDPISGHTALYWYRQSLGQGPEFLIYFQGTGAADDSGLPNDRFFAVRPEGSVSTLKIQRTERGDSAVYLCASSSGLSPGELFFGEGSRLTVL.

This clone was recorded only once. V gene TRBV19 combines with J gene TRBJ2-2; TRBD2 matches 9 bases. The germline CDR1 and CDR2 sequences are LNHDA and SQIVND (reference sequence). The CDR3 is made up of 16 amino acids. J gave up 9 bases and V 7 bases, and 15 bases lay outside the gene matches. CDR3 residues: CASIPTSGTGRRELFF. The CDR3 bases are TGTGCCAGTATCCCGACTAGCGGAACGGGAAGAAGGGAGCTGTTTTTT.